This is a list of T cell receptor beta chains from one sample in a study of CD8 T cells in ankylosing spondylitis. TCRdb reanalysed the 5' RACE reads using MiXCR and keeps one entry per CDR3 protein. The table includes about 700,000 distinct CDR3 sequences, 15% to 20% detected once. The sequenced sample was blood, either unsorted or a sorted T cell fraction (not recorded which). The receptors stem from a male donor with ankylosing spondylitis. The CDR3 runs from the conserved cysteine through the conserved F or W. D genes are given only for firm matches. Expanded clones are given a class, and other clones once, few, many or no size at all.

V: TRBV28; J: TRBJ2-1; D: TRBD2; size: few; DNA: TGTGCCAGCAGTTCCGGGACTACAGACAATGAGCAGTTCTTC; CDR3: CASSSGTTDNEQFF
V: TRBV20-1; J: TRBJ1-1; D: .; size: few; DNA: TGCAGTGCTTCCCGCGACTCGATGAACACTGAAGCTTTCTTT; CDR3: CSASRDSMNTEAFF
V: TRBV29-1; J: TRBJ2-1; D: TRBD2; size: .; DNA: TGCAGCGTAACGGGACTAGCGGGTATTGAGCAGTTCTTC; CDR3: CSVTGLAGIEQFF
V: TRBV5-1; J: TRBJ1-3; D: .; size: .; DNA: TGCGCCAGCAGCTTGGATCCCGGTGGCTCTGGAAACACCATATATTTT; CDR3: CASSLDPGGSGNTIYF
V: TRBV3-1; J: TRBJ2-3; D: .; size: .; DNA: TGTGCCAGCAGCCAAGTGGGTGCCTCGGATACGCAGTATTTT; CDR3: CASSQVGASDTQYF
V: TRBV2; J: TRBJ2-7; D: .; size: .; DNA: TGTGCCAGCAGTGAAGGGACTCGCTTCTACGAGCAGTACTTC; CDR3: CASSEGTRFYEQYF
V: TRBV7-2; J: TRBJ2-4; D: TRBD2; size: .; DNA: TGTGCCAGCAGCCACGGACTAGTTACCATTCAGTACTTC; CDR3: CASSHGLVTIQYF
V: TRBV15; J: TRBJ1-1; D: .; size: few; DNA: TGTGCCACCAGCAGGGGTGGGGGAATGAACACTGAAGCTTTCTTT; CDR3: CATSRGGGMNTEAFF
V: TRBV4-2; J: TRBJ1-1; D: .; size: .; DNA: TGTGCCAGCAGCCAAGATGGGGGGGGTTCTGGTGAAGCTTTCTTT; CDR3: CASSQDGGGSGEAFF
V: TRBV12-3/TRBV12-4; J: TRBJ2-5; D: TRBD2; size: .; DNA: TGTGCCAGCAGTTTGACTAGCGGGGGGAAAGAGACCCAGTACTTC; CDR3: CASSLTSGGKETQYF
V: TRBV7-2; J: TRBJ2-5; D: .; size: .; DNA: TGTGCCAGCAGACTAGGGTCGAGAGAGACCCAGTACTTC; CDR3: CASRLGSRETQYF
V: TRBV21-1; J: TRBJ2-7; D: .; size: few; DNA: TGTGCCAGCCCCTTTACGGACAGCTTGAGAATCTACGAGCAGTACTTC; CDR3: CASPFTDSLRIYEQYF
V: TRBV28; J: TRBJ2-5; D: TRBD1; size: .; DNA: TGTGCCAGCAGAAGACAGGGCGCGAAGGAGACCCAGTACTTC; CDR3: CASRRQGAKETQYF
V: TRBV12-5; J: TRBJ2-5; D: .; size: many; DNA: TGTGCTAGTGGCCGAGAAGAGACCCAGTACTTC; CDR3: CASGREETQYF
V: TRBV20-1; J: TRBJ2-1; D: TRBD2; size: .; DNA: TGCAGTGCTAGACCGGGACTACCATACAATGAGCAGTTCTTC; CDR3: CSARPGLPYNEQFF
V: TRBV2; J: TRBJ1-1; D: .; size: once; DNA: TGTGCCAGCAGGGAGGGTCAGGGTAGGGGTTCGCTCGTGAACACTGAAGCTTTCTTT; CDR3: CASREGQGRGSLVNTEAFF
V: TRBV29-1; J: TRBJ2-5; D: .; size: few; DNA: TGCAGCGTTGACGGGACACTGTACCAAGAGACCCAGTACTTC; CDR3: CSVDGTLYQETQYF
V: TRBV20-1; J: TRBJ2-7; D: .; size: .; DNA: TGCAGTGCTAGGGAGGGGGCGAGTTGGGAGCAGTACTTC; CDR3: CSAREGASWEQYF
V: TRBV7-2; J: TRBJ2-7; D: .; size: .; DNA: TGTGCCAGCAGCCTACCAGGGAAGGGGTCCTACGAGCAGTACTTC; CDR3: CASSLPGKGSYEQYF
V: TRBV4-1; J: TRBJ2-2; D: .; size: few; DNA: TGCGCCAGCAGCCAAGCTGGGGATCCGGTGGCCGGGGAGCTGTTTTTT; CDR3: CASSQAGDPVAGELFF
V: TRBV7-8; J: TRBJ2-7; D: TRBD2; size: once; DNA: TGTGCCAGCAGCTTAGGTTATGTGGGGCGGGGGACCTCCTACGAGCAGTACTTC; CDR3: CASSLGYVGRGTSYEQYF
V: TRBV3-1; J: TRBJ2-2; D: .; size: .; DNA: TGTGCCAGCATCGACTGGAACACCGGGGAGCTGTTTTTT; CDR3: CASIDWNTGELFF
V: TRBV4-3; J: TRBJ2-2; D: .; size: .; DNA: TGCGCCAGCAGCCGCCAGGGACTCATCACCGGGGAGCTGTTTTTT; CDR3: CASSRQGLITGELFF
V: TRBV20-1; J: TRBJ1-5; D: TRBD1; size: .; DNA: TGCAGTGCTAGATCCGAGGACAGGGGGGATCAGCCCCAGCATTTT; CDR3: CSARSEDRGDQPQHF
V: TRBV3-1; J: TRBJ1-1; D: .; size: few; DNA: TGTGCCAGCAGCCAACTGGACCTGAACACTGAAGCTTTCTTT; CDR3: CASSQLDLNTEAFF
V: TRBV6-5; J: TRBJ2-7; D: TRBD2; size: .; DNA: TGTGCCAGCAGTTACTCGCAAGGACTAGCCTACGAGCAGTACTTC; CDR3: CASSYSQGLAYEQYF
V: TRBV30; J: TRBJ1-6; D: TRBD1; size: .; DNA: TGTGCCTGGACAGGGGGTATCGGGAATTCACCCCTCCACTTT; CDR3: CAWTGGIGNSPLHF
V: TRBV7-2; J: TRBJ1-1; D: .; size: few; DNA: TGTGCCAGCACCCCTAGAGCGCAGCTACTGATGAACACTGAAGCTTTCTTT; CDR3: CASTPRAQLLMNTEAFF
V: TRBV7-8; J: TRBJ2-6; D: .; size: .; DNA: TGTGCCAGCAGCCAGGACAGTTACTCTGGGGCCAACGTCCTGACTTTC; CDR3: CASSQDSYSGANVLTF
V: TRBV4-3; J: TRBJ2-1; D: TRBD2; size: .; DNA: TGCGCCAGCAGCCGGACTAGCGGGAGATCAAATGAGCAGTTCTTC; CDR3: CASSRTSGRSNEQFF
V: TRBV7-3; J: TRBJ2-3; D: .; size: few; DNA: TGTGCCAGCAGCATCAATAGCGGTAGCACAGATACGCAGTATTTT; CDR3: CASSINSGSTDTQYF
V: TRBV9; J: TRBJ2-3; D: .; size: .; DNA: TGTGCCAGCAGCGTAGAGGACCCCTCCTGGGCAGATACGCAGTATTTT; CDR3: CASSVEDPSWADTQYF
V: TRBV4-3; J: TRBJ2-1; D: TRBD2; size: many; DNA: TGCGCCAGCAGCCAAGATGGGGCGGCGGGAGTTATCTACAATGAGCAGTTCTTC; CDR3: CASSQDGAAGVIYNEQFF
V: TRBV18; J: TRBJ2-7; D: TRBD1; size: .; DNA: TGTGCCAGCTCACGGAGGGACAGGGGTTACGAGCAGTACTTC; CDR3: CASSRRDRGYEQYF
V: TRBV6-5; J: TRBJ2-3; D: TRBD2; size: .; DNA: TGTGCCAGCAGTTCCGGGGGGGCCAATACGCAGTATTTT; CDR3: CASSSGGANTQYF
V: TRBV11-1; J: TRBJ1-1; D: .; size: few; DNA: TGTGCCAGCAGCTTAAGGTACGGGACGGGAGCTTTCTTT; CDR3: CASSLRYGTGAFF
V: TRBV4-1; J: TRBJ2-3; D: .; size: few; DNA: TGCGCCAGCAGCCAAGCGCTGCGCACAGATACGCAGTATTTT; CDR3: CASSQALRTDTQYF
V: TRBV4-3; J: TRBJ2-6; D: .; size: many; DNA: TGCGCCAGCAGCCCTCAGGGGAATTCTGGGGCCAACGTCCTGACTTTC; CDR3: CASSPQGNSGANVLTF
V: TRBV11-2; J: TRBJ1-2; D: .; size: .; DNA: TGTGCCAGCAGCCTCCCACGGACACCTCAACTATGGCGGCGTGGTGGCTACACCTTC; CDR3: CASSLPRTPQLWRRGGYTF
V: TRBV15; J: TRBJ1-3; D: TRBD1; size: .; DNA: TGTGCCACCAGCAGAAGTGGGACAGACTCTGGAAACACCATATATTTT; CDR3: CATSRSGTDSGNTIYF
V: TRBV7-9; J: TRBJ1-4; D: .; size: few; DNA: TGTGCCAGCAGCGACGTCCTGGGCGGGGGGCCTAATGAAAAACTGTTTTTT; CDR3: CASSDVLGGGPNEKLFF
V: TRBV4-2; J: TRBJ2-1; D: TRBD2; size: few; DNA: TGTGCCAGCAGCAGACTAGCGACCTCCTACAATGAGCAGTTCTTC; CDR3: CASSRLATSYNEQFF
V: TRBV7-9; J: TRBJ2-1; D: TRBD1; size: few; DNA: TGTGCCAGCAGCCTAAGACAGGGGAGCAATGAGCAGTTCTTC; CDR3: CASSLRQGSNEQFF
V: TRBV7-2; J: TRBJ2-1; D: TRBD1; size: .; DNA: TGTGCCAGCAGCTTCGGGACAGGGGTTTGGAAGCAGTTCTTC; CDR3: CASSFGTGVWKQFF
V: TRBV20-1; J: TRBJ2-1; D: TRBD2; size: few; DNA: TGCAGTGCTTCCTTAGCGGGAGCTTGGGAAAATGAGCAGTTCTTC; CDR3: CSASLAGAWENEQFF
V: TRBV12-3/TRBV12-4; J: TRBJ1-1; D: TRBD1; size: few; DNA: TGTGCCAGCAACATACAGGGGCGTACTGAAGCTTTCTTT; CDR3: CASNIQGRTEAFF
V: TRBV20-1; J: TRBJ2-7; D: TRBD2; size: many; DNA: TGCAGTGCTAGAGATAGCGGGGCCCTCCACGAGCAGTACTTC; CDR3: CSARDSGALHEQYF
V: TRBV9; J: TRBJ2-3; D: .; size: .; DNA: TGTGCCAGCAGCGTAGATGGGATTATGAGAGATACGCAGTATTTT; CDR3: CASSVDGIMRDTQYF
V: TRBV28; J: TRBJ1-4; D: .; size: .; DNA: TGTGCCAGCAGTCTCGACAGAGTTGAAAAACTGTTTTTT; CDR3: CASSLDRVEKLFF
V: TRBV20-1; J: TRBJ2-7; D: .; size: few; DNA: TGCAGTGCTAGAGATCTCGGGACCTCCTACGAGCAGTACTTC; CDR3: CSARDLGTSYEQYF
V: TRBV7-2; J: TRBJ2-5; D: .; size: many; DNA: TGTGCCAGCAGCTCTACCGGAGAGACCCAGTACTTC; CDR3: CASSSTGETQYF
V: TRBV20-1; J: TRBJ2-1; D: .; size: many; DNA: TGCAGTGCTAGACCCCGGGACCCGACCTACTCCTACAATGAGCAGTTCTTC; CDR3: CSARPRDPTYSYNEQFF